The sequence of this TCR beta chain was determined in a study of blood T cell repertoires in COVID-19. Here immunoSEQ multiplex PCR was the method, and the copy in TCRdb shows in-frame clones only, minus some. The table records 110,000 or so clones, roughly 82% of them present only once. The germline V gene encodes CDR1 LNHDA and CDR2 SQIVND (reference sequence). This CDR3 is 17 amino acids long. Deletions cut 6 bases from V and 2 bases from J, with 23 bases between. This receptor was taken from a woman aged 40-49 years with acute or convalescent COVID-19. Sequenced: peripheral blood. The gene calls are TRBV19 and TRBJ2-7; D possibly corresponds to TRBD2 (7 bases). The CDR3 is CASSPSPRGAGTYEQYF. The CDR3 bases are TGTGCCAGTAGCCCCAGCCCTCGGGGGGCAGGTACCTACGAGCAGTACTTC.